This TCR beta chain was recovered during a study of blood T cell repertoires in COVID-19. As for the study in general: COVID-19 samples collected from the United States, Italy and Spain covered acute and convalescent phases. PBMCs, B-cell-depleted T cells, or T cells were the source of the cDNA or gDNA that made up the material.

Per the study methods: Nucleated cell counts were estimated from reference gene primer amplification. Sequenced by immunoSEQ multiplex PCR; TCRdb stores in-frame clones only, minus some. The D gene and trimming were derived from the DNA, and the V and J assignments and clone size from that table. The sample consists of 150,000 to 200,000 clones, around 80% of them appearing once. V was clipped by 0 bases and J by 9 bases, with 15 bases between them. Germline V gene data show CDR1 as SGHDN and CDR2 as FVKESK. The CDR3 runs 15 residues. The sequence came from a man aged 55 to 70 with acute or convalescent COVID-19. Source material: peripheral blood. The chain couples TRBV14 to TRBJ2-1, with no clear D. The CDR3 is CASSQETKELPEQFF. In DNA form, the CDR3 reads TGTGCCAGCAGCCAAGAGACCAAGGAGTTACCTGAGCAGTTCTTC.